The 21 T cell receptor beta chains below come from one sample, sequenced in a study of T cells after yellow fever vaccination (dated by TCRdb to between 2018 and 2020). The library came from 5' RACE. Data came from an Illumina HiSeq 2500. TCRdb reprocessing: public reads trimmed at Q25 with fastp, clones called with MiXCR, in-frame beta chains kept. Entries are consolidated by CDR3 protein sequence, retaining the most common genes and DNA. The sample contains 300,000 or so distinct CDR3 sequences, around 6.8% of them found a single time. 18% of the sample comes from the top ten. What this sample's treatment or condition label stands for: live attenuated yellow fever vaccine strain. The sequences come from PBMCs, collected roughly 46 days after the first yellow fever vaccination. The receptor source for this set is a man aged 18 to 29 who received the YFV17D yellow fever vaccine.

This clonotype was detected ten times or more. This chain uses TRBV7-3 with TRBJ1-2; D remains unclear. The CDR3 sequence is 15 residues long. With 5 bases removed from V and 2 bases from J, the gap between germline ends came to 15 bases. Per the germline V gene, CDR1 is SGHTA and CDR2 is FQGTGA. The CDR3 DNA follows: TGTGCCAGCAGCCCCTGGTCGGGGTCCAACTATGGCTACACCTTC. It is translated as CASSPWSGSNYGYTF.

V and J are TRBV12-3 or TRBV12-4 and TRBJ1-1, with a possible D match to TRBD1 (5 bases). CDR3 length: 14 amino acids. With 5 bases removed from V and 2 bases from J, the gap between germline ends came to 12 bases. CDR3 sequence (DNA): TGTGCCAGCAGTGGGGACGGGGACAACACTGAAGCTTTCTTT. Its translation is CASSGDGDNTEAFF.

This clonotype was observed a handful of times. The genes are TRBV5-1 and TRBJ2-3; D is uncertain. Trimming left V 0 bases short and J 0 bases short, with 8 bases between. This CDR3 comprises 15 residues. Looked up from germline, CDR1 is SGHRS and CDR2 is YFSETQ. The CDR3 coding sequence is TGCGCCAGCAGCTTGGCCGCCCAGAGCACAGATACGCAGTATTTT. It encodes CASSLAAQSTDTQYF. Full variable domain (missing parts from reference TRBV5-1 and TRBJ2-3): KAGVTQTPRYLIKTRGQQVTLSCSPISGHRSVSWYQQTPGQGLQFLFEYFSETQRNKGNFPGRFSGRQFSNSRSEMNVSTLELGDSALYLCASSLAAQSTDTQYFGPGTRLTVL.

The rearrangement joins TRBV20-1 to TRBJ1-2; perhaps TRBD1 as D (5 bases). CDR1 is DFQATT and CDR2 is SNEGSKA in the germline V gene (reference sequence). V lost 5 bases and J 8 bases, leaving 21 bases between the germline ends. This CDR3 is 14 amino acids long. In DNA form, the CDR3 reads TGCAGTGCTGCCCCAACCCTCGACAGAGGAGGCTACACCTTC. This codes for CSAAPTLDRGGYTF.

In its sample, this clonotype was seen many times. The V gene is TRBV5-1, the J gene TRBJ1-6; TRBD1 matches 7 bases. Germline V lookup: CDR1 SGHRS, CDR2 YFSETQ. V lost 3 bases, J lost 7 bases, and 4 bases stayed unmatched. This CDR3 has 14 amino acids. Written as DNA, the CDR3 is TGCGCCAGCAGCTCGGGACAGAAGAATTCACCCCTCCACTTT. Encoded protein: CASSSGQKNSPLHF.

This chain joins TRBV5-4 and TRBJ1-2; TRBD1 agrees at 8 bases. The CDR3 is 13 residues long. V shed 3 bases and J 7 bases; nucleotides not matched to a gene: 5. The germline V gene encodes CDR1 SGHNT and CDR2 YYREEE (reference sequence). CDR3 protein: CASSSTDRGGYTF. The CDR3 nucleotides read TGTGCCAGCAGCTCGACCGACAGGGGTGGCTACACCTTC.

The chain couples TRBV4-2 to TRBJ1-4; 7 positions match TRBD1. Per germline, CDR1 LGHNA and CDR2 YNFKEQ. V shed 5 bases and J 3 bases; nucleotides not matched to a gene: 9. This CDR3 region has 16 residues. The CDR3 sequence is CASSSPGGVANEKLFF. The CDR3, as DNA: TGTGCCAGCAGCTCACCAGGGGGTGTTGCTAATGAAAAACTGTTTTTT.

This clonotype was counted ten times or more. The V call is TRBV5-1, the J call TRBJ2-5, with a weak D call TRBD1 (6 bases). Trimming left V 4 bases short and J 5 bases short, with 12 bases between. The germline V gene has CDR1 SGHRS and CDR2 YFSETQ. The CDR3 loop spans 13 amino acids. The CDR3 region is CASSPGVGETQYF. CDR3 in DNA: TGCGCCAGCAGCCCAGGGGTCGGGGAGACCCAGTACTTC.

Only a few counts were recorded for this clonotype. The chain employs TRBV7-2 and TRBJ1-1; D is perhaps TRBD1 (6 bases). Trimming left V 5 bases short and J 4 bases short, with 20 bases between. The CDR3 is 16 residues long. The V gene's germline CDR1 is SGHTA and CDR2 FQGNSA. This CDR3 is CASSLFGQSGLTEAFF. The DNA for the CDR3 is TGTGCCAGCAGCCTATTCGGACAGTCCGGGCTCACTGAAGCTTTCTTT.

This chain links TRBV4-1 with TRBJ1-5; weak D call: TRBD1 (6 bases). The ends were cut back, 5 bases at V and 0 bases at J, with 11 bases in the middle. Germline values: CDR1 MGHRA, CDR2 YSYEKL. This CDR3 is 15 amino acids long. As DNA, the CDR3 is TGCGCCAGCAGCGATAGACAGGTTAGCAATCAGCCCCAGCATTTT. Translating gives CASSDRQVSNQPQHF.

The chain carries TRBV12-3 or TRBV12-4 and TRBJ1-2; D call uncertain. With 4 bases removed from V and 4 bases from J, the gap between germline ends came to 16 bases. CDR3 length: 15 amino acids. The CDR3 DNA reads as TGTGCCAGCAGTTCCCGACGAGGGAGGTCCTATGGCTACACCTTC. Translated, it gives CASSSRRGRSYGYTF.

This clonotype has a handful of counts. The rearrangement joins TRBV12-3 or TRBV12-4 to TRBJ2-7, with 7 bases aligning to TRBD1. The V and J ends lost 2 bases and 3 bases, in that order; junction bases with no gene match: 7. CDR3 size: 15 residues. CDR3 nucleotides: TGTGCCAGCAGTTTATTTGAGACAGGGAGCTACGAGCAGTACTTC. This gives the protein CASSLFETGSYEQYF.

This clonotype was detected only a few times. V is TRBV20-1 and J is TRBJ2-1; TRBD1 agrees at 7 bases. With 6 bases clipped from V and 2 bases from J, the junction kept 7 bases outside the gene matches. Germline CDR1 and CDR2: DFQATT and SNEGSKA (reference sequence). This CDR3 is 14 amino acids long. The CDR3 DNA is TGCAGTGCCAGCGACAGGGTCGCCTACAATGAGCAGTTCTTC. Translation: CSASDRVAYNEQFF.

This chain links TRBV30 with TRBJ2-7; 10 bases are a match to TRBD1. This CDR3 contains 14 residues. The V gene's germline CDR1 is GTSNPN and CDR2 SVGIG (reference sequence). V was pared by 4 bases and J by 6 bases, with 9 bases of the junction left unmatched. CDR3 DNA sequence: TGTGCCTGGAATACCGGGACAGGGGATCCCGAGCAGTACTTC. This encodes CAWNTGTGDPEQYF.

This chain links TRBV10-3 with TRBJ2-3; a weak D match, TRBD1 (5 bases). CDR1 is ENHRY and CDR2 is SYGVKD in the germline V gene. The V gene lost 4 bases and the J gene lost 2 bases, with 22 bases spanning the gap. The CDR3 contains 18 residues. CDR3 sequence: CAISGAPPRTILTDTQYF. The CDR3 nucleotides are TGTGCCATCAGTGGTGCCCCGCCCCGGACAATCCTCACAGATACGCAGTATTTT.

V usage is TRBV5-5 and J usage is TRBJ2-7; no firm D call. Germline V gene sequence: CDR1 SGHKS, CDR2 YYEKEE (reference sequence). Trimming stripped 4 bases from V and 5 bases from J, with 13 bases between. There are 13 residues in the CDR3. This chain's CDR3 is CASSPRHGDEQYV. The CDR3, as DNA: TGTGCCAGCAGCCCTCGACACGGAGACGAGCAGTACGTC.

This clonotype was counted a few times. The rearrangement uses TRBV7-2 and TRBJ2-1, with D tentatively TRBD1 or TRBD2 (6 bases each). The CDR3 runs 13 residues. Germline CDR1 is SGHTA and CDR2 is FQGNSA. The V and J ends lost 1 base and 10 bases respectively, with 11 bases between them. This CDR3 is CASSLGGAQEQFF. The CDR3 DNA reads TGTGCCAGCAGCTTAGGGGGGGCCCAAGAGCAGTTCTTC. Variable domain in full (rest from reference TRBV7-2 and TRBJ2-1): GAGVSQSPSNKVTEKGKDVELRCDPISGHTALYWYRQSLGQGLEFLIYFQGNSAPDKSGLPSDRFSAERTGGSVSTLTIQRTQQEDSAVYLCASSLGGAQEQFFGPGTRLTVL.

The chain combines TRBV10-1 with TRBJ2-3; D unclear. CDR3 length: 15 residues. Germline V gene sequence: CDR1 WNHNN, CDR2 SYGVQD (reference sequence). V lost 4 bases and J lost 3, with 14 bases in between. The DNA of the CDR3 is TGCGCCAGCAGTGCCTCTATAAGGTGGACAGATACGCAGTATTTT. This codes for CASSASIRWTDTQYF.

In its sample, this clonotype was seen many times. CDR3 sequence: CASSFDTPYEQYV. The DNA of the CDR3 is TGTGCCAGCAGCTTTGACACTCCTTACGAGCAGTACGTC. The chain carries TRBV7-8 and TRBJ2-7; D ambiguous. Looked up from germline, CDR1 is SGHVS and CDR2 is FQNEAQ. This CDR3 spans 13 amino acids. Between the trimmed V and J ends, which lost 3 bases and 4 bases, there was a span of 10 bases.

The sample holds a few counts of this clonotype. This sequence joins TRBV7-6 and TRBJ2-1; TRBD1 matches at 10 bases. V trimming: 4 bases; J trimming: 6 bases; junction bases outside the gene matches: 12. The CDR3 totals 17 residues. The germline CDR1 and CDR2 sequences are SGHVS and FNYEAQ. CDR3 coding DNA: TGTGCCAGCAGCTCCCGTCCGGGGGGACAGGGGTCCAATGAGCAGTTCTTC. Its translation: CASSSRPGGQGSNEQFF.

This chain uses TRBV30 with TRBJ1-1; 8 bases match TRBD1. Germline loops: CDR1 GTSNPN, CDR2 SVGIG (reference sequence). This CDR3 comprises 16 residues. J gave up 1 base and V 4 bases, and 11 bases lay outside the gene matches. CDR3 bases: TGTGCCTGGACGGTTTTCAGGGGGCTCGAGAACACTGAAGCTTTCTTT. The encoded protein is CAWTVFRGLENTEAFF.